The T cell receptor (beta chain) described here comes from a study of cytomegalovirus exposure and HLA in healthy donors. The CDR3 length is 16 residues. In germline, CDR1 is SGHTA, CDR2 FQGTGA. V was shortened by 5 bases and J by 5 bases, with 20 bases between the two germline ends. Concerning this clone itself: As yet, its antigen is unknown.

Study-wide results and limits: Being productive about 87% or about 30% of the time was typical of most TCR beta V segments in an earlier analysis.

A multiplex PCR was run with 60 Vbeta primers and 13 Jbeta primers. The protocol was immunoSEQ multiplex PCR, while the TCRdb copy is restricted to in-frame clones and leaves out a portion. The data hold 95,000 to 150,000 clones, with roughly 80% observed a single time. Material: PBMCs. This sequence was found in a woman aged 40 to 50 in good health and CMV-seropositive. This chain links TRBV7-3 with TRBJ2-3, with a possible D match to TRBD2 (6 bases). In DNA, the CDR3 is TGTGCCAGCAGCCCGGGCCCCCGGGGCGGGAAAGATACGCAGTATTTT. This gives the protein CASSPGPRGGKDTQYF.